This note documents a single T cell receptor beta chain sequence. The healthy controls were matched to patients by age and sex. RNA amounts of about 0.45 to 1 ug underwent reverse transcription with random hexamers. Multiplex PCR with immunoSEQ amplified the TCR beta CDR3 across 54 Vbeta and 13 Jbeta. TCRdb independently ran MiXCR on the immunoSEQ multiplex PCR reads; one entry per CDR3 protein. The repertoire holds about 130,000 distinct CDR3 sequences, with more than 90% as singletons. The V gene lost 4 bases and the J gene lost 8 bases, with 25 bases spanning the gap. CDR3 length equals 17 residues. Germline V gene lookup returns CDR1 SGHRS and CDR2 YFSETQ. The sample originates from a study of CD8 T cells in Susac syndrome.

The source material was CD4+ T cells from PBMCs. This sequence originates from a human donor in good health. This chain connects TRBV5-1 to TRBJ2-1, with D perhaps assigned TRBD1 or TRBD2 (5 bases each). The CDR3 nucleotides read TGCGCCAGCAGCGTAGGAAATACCGGATCGGTGGGGGATGAGCAGTTCTTC. Its protein is CASSVGNTGSVGDEQFF. The full variable domain, completed using reference TRBV5-1 and TRBJ2-1, is KAGVTQTPRYLIKTRGQQVTLSCSPISGHRSVSWYQQTPGQGLQFLFEYFSETQRNKGNFPGRFSGRQFSNSRSEMNVSTLELGDSALYLCASSVGNTGSVGDEQFFGPGTRLTVL.